The source of this T cell receptor (beta chain) is a study of T-cell reconstitution after alpha-beta-depleted transplantation in children. Trimming shortened V by 0 bases and J by 5 bases, and 10 bases separated the two germline ends. Germline CDR1 MGHRA, CDR2 YSYEKL. CDR3 size: 14 residues. Molecular barcoding with unique molecular identifiers was used for the TCRbeta library. TCRdb reanalysed the PCR reads using MiXCR and keeps one entry per CDR3 protein. In the table there are some 640,000 distinct CDR3 sequences, roughly 15% of which are singletons. The sequenced sample was PBMCs from the stem cell graft donor, obtained from the stem cell graft. The sequence came from a human donor who donated a stem cell graft to a child with acute myeloid leukemia. V and J are TRBV4-1 and TRBJ1-1; D is possibly TRBD1 (5 bases). The CDR3 loop is CASSQDRGETEAFF. The CDR3 nucleotides are TGCGCCAGCAGCCAAGACCGGGGGGAGACTGAAGCTTTCTTT.